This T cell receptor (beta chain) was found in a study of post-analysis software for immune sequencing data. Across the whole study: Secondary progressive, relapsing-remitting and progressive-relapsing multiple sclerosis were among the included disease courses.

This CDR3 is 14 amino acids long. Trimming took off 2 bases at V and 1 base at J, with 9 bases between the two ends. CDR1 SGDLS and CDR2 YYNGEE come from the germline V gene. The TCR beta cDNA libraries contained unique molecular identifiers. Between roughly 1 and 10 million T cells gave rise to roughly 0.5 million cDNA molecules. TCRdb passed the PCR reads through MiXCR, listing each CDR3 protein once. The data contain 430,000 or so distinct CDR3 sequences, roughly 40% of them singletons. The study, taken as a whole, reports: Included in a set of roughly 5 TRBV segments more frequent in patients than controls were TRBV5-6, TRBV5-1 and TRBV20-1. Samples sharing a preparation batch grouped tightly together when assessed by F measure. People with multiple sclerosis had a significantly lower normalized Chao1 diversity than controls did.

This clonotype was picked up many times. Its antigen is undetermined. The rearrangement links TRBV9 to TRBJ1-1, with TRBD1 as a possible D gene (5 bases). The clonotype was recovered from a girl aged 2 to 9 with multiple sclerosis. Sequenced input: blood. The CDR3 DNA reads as TGTGCCAGCAGCGTGGGGACGGCGAACACTGAAGCTTTCTTT. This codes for CASSVGTANTEAFF. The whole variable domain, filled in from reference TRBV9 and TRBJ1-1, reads DSGVTQTPKHLITATGQRVTLRCSPRSGDLSVYWYQQSLDQGLQFLIQYYNGEERAKGNILERFSAQQFPDLHSELNLSSLELGDSALYFCASSVGTANTEAFFGQGTRLTVV.